What follows are 10 T cell receptor beta chains derived from one specimen sequenced in a study of cytomegalovirus exposure and HLA in healthy donors. PCR primers comprised 60 Vbeta and 13 Jbeta primers. This table comes from immunoSEQ multiplex PCR, and its TCRdb copy is limited to in-frame clones, with some not included. The sample has fewer than 350,000 clones, 80% to 90% seen once. Sequencing used PBMCs. The receptors were gathered from a woman under 30 in good health and CMV-seronegative.

The V gene is TRBV2, the J gene TRBJ1-2; no clear D gene. The CDR3 runs to 15 residues. Germline V gene lookup returns CDR1 SNHLY and CDR2 FYNNEI. V was pared by 0 bases and J by 0 bases, with 8 bases between. CDR3 sequence (DNA): TGTGCCAGCAGTGAAGCCGAGGAAGCTAACTATGGCTACACCTTC. Translated: CASSEAEEANYGYTF. Filled out from reference TRBV2 and TRBJ1-2, the complete variable domain reads EPEVTQTPSHQVTQMGQEVILRCVPISNHLYFYWYRQILGQKVEFLVSFYNNEISEKSEIFDDQFSVERPDGSNFTLKIRSTKLEDSAMYFCASSEAEEANYGYTFGSGTRLTVV.

This clone turned up a few times. The V call is TRBV7-3, the J call TRBJ1-1, with 8 bases that match TRBD1. Germline lookup yields CDR1 SGHTA and CDR2 FQGTGA. The CDR3 runs to 13 residues. V lost 5 bases, J lost 4 bases, and 3 bases stayed unmatched. The CDR3 here is CASSDDRGTEAFF. The CDR3 region has the DNA TGTGCCAGCAGCGACGACAGGGGCACTGAAGCTTTCTTT.

This sequence joins TRBV2 and TRBJ2-7; 8 positions agree with TRBD1. Trimming removed 6 bases from V and 2 bases from J; junction bases left unmatched: 15. Germline V lookup: CDR1 SNHLY, CDR2 FYNNEI. The CDR3 contains 17 residues. The CDR3 protein is CASRRDFLMDRAYEQYF. CDR3 nucleotides: TGTGCCAGCAGGAGAGACTTTTTAATGGACAGGGCCTACGAGCAGTACTTC.

This clone has just one count. The chain has TRBV10-1 and TRBJ2-7; the D gene is possibly TRBD1 (6 bases). CDR3 length: 15 amino acids. The V and J ends lost 5 bases and 2 bases respectively, with 16 bases between them. The germline V gene encodes CDR1 WNHNN and CDR2 SYGVQD (reference sequence). The CDR3 nucleotides read TGCGCCAGCAGTTCGGGGACACCTGCTACCTACGAGCAGTACTTC. It is translated as CASSSGTPATYEQYF.

J is TRBJ2-1 and V is TRBV19; 10 bases match TRBD2. The CDR3 covers 13 residues. V shed 8 bases and J 7 bases; nucleotides not matched to a gene: 5. Germline V gives CDR1 LNHDA, CDR2 SQIVND (reference sequence). In DNA form, the CDR3 reads TGTGCCAGTTCAAGAGCGGGGGGGAATGAGCAGTTCTTC. As protein: CASSRAGGNEQFF.

The CDR3 bases are TGTGCCAGCAGTGATCAGGGCAAACCGAACACCGGGGAGCTGTTTTTT. Translated: CASSDQGKPNTGELFF. The rearrangement links TRBV6-1 to TRBJ2-2; TRBD1 is a possible D gene (5 bases). Trimming took off 3 bases at V and 0 bases at J, with 11 bases between the two ends. In germline, CDR1 is MNHNS, CDR2 SASEGT. This CDR3 is 16 amino acids long.

The CDR3 nucleotides read TGTGCCACCAGCGCAGGGTACACAACCCCAGGCTACAATGAGCAGTTCTTC. This codes for CATSAGYTTPGYNEQFF. The genes are TRBV15 and TRBJ2-1, with D tentatively TRBD1 (5 bases). V was clipped by 5 bases and J by 3 bases, with 20 bases between them. The CDR3 covers 17 residues. The germline V gene encodes CDR1 LNHNV and CDR2 YYDKDF (reference sequence).

This sequence joins TRBV6-6 and TRBJ1-1; D may be TRBD1 (5 bases). Germline lookup yields CDR1 MNHNY and CDR2 SVGAGI (reference sequence). CDR3 length: 14 amino acids. Trimming removed 7 bases from V and 6 bases from J, with 18 bases in between. The CDR3 sequence is CASTPGRGIAEAFF. In nucleotides, the CDR3 is TGTGCCAGCACCCCAGGGAGGGGCATCGCTGAAGCTTTCTTT.

The CDR3 region has the DNA TGCGCCAGCAGCTTGGCCCCGGGGGGCACAGATACGCAGTATTTT. Protein sequence: CASSLAPGGTDTQYF. J is TRBJ2-3 and V is TRBV5-1; D is perhaps TRBD2 (6 bases). Germline values: CDR1 SGHRS, CDR2 YFSETQ. This CDR3 has 15 residues. Deletions cut 0 bases from V and 1 base from J, with 9 bases between.

This clone was detected once. The rearrangement links TRBV6-6 to TRBJ2-7, with 7 bases identical to TRBD2. The CDR3 loop spans 13 amino acids. CDR1 is MNHNY and CDR2 is SVGAGI in the germline V gene (reference sequence). After removal of 5 bases from V and 3 bases from J, the junction contained 4 bases not matched to a gene. CDR3 in DNA: TGTGCCAGCAGTCCCCCGGGGGGCTACGAGCAGTACTTC. Protein: CASSPPGGYEQYF.